Each of the 17 T cell receptor beta chains below was sequenced from the same sample in a study of T cell responses to AZD1222 COVID-19 vaccine. Assay: immunoSEQ multiplex PCR; the TCRdb copy retains only in-frame clones and omits some. The sample holds under 170,000 clones, around nine tenths seen once. Sequences were derived from peripheral blood, sampled 28 days after the second AZD1222 dose. The receptors here all came from an adult who received the AZD1222 COVID-19 vaccine.

The CDR3 region is CAWSLHLLTEAFF. CDR3 in DNA: TGTGCCTGGAGTCTCCATCTGTTAACTGAAGCTTTCTTT. The chain joins TRBV30 to TRBJ1-1; D remains ambiguous. This CDR3 has 13 amino acids. V lost 2 bases, J lost 5 bases, and 12 bases lay in between. Germline V gives CDR1 GTSNPN, CDR2 SVGIG (reference sequence).

This chain links TRBV2 with TRBJ1-2, with D unresolved. V dropped 4 bases and J dropped 8 bases, with 11 bases sitting between them. CDR1 and CDR2 (germline): SNHLY, FYNNEI. This CDR3 contains 12 residues. CDR3 bases: TGTGCCAGCAGTGGACACTCCCGAGGCTACACCTTC. This gives the protein CASSGHSRGYTF.

The chain is built from TRBV5-1 and TRBJ2-5; TRBD2 agrees at 8 bases. Germline V gene data show CDR1 as SGHRS and CDR2 as YFSETQ. CDR3 length: 17 residues. The J segment lost 4 bases and the V segment lost 4 bases, leaving 15 bases of the junction unmatched. CDR3 DNA: TGCGCCAGCAGCGTAAGCCGTAATAGCGGGATTCCAGAGACCCAGTACTTC. Translating it yields CASSVSRNSGIPETQYF.

This sequence joins TRBV13 and TRBJ2-1; 13 bases line up with TRBD2. The CDR3 covers 13 residues. J was trimmed by 10 bases and V by 5 bases; bases with no gene match: 2. Germline loops: CDR1 PRHDT, CDR2 FYEKMQ (reference sequence). The CDR3 DNA sequence: TGTGCCAGCAGCCCGACTAGCGGGGGGGAGCAGTTCTTC. As protein: CASSPTSGGEQFF.

The V call is TRBV27, the J call TRBJ2-2, with TRBD1 matching over 9 bases. CDR3 length equals 20 residues. With V trimmed by 5 bases and J by 6 bases, 22 bases remained unmatched. Germline V lookup: CDR1 MNHEY, CDR2 SMNVEV (reference sequence). The CDR3 nucleotides read TGTGCCAGCAGTCGCCTTCTAGGGATGCCTGGACAGGGGAGGGCCGGGGAGCTGTTTTTT. Protein: CASSRLLGMPGQGRAGELFF.

The chain joins TRBV14 to TRBJ2-5; the D gene is possibly TRBD2 (6 bases). The V end was cut by 4 bases, the J end by 5 bases, with 17 bases between. The CDR3 sequence is 15 residues long. Per the germline V gene, CDR1 is SGHDN and CDR2 is FVKESK. The CDR3 DNA reads TGTGCCAGCAGCCTACTCGCGGGATATCAGGAGACCCAGTACTTC. Encoded protein: CASSLLAGYQETQYF.

This chain connects TRBV2 to TRBJ1-3; 7 nucleotides line up with TRBD1. The CDR3 is 15 residues long. Germline V gives CDR1 SNHLY, CDR2 FYNNEI. The ends lost 7 bases at V and 2 bases at J; junction bases unmatched: 8. The CDR3 DNA reads TGTGCCAGCACCGTCGACAGGGCCACTGGAAACACCATATATTTT. Its protein product is CASTVDRATGNTIYF. The whole variable domain, filled in from reference TRBV2 and TRBJ1-3, reads EPEVTQTPSHQVTQMGQEVILRCVPISNHLYFYWYRQILGQKVEFLVSFYNNEISEKSEIFDDQFSVERPDGSNFTLKIRSTKLEDSAMYFCASTVDRATGNTIYFGEGSWLTVV.

The chain has TRBV6-2 or TRBV6-3 and TRBJ2-5; the match to TRBD1 covers 9 bases. Germline V gene lookup returns CDR1 MNHEY and CDR2 SVGEGT. V shed 6 bases, J shed 5 bases, and the junction held 7 bases outside the gene matches. This CDR3 is built from 14 residues. The CDR3 sequence is CASSRGTGWETQYF. DNA of the CDR3: TGTGCCAGCAGCCGAGGGACAGGGTGGGAGACCCAGTACTTC.

The V call is TRBV6-2 or TRBV6-3, the J call TRBJ2-7; unclear D gene. This CDR3 has 12 residues. The V end was cut by 2 bases, the J end by 2 bases, with 4 bases between. Germline CDR1 reads MNHEY; CDR2 reads SVGEGT. The CDR3 DNA sequence: TGTGCCAGCAGTTACCCCGCCTACGAGCAGTACTTC. This gives the protein CASSYPAYEQYF.

The CDR3 loop is CASSAGLSVSGYTF. Here the CDR3 DNA reads TGTGCCAGCAGTGCTGGTCTATCGGTATCTGGCTACACCTTC. The chain couples TRBV2 to TRBJ1-2; no definite D call. V shed 4 bases and J shed 7 bases, with 16 bases lying between them. This CDR3 has 14 residues. Germline assignment: CDR1 SNHLY and CDR2 FYNNEI.

A remark on this clone: Since the CDR3 does not end with the conserved phenylalanine or tryptophan, this likely comes from a read error. The limits of the CDR3 on the DNA are not certain, so only TCRdb's listed CDR3 is given. CDR3 loop: CASSLRDPGLLAKNEL. J is TRBJ2-4 and V is TRBV4-1. In germline, CDR1 is MGHRA, CDR2 YSYEKL. The CDR3 is 16 residues long, counting both termini.

The chain has TRBV6-5 and TRBJ1-1, with D uncertain. Looked up from germline, CDR1 is MNHEY and CDR2 is SVGAGI. The CDR3 length is 15 residues. V was shortened by 2 bases and J by 0 bases, with 10 bases between the two germline ends. For the CDR3, the DNA is TGTGCCAGCAGTTACGGGATAGGTGTGAACACTGAAGCTTTCTTT. This translates into CASSYGIGVNTEAFF.

The DNA of the CDR3 is TGCGCCAGCAGCTTGGTTGGGGGGCATCGGCAGCCCCAGCATTTT. This sequence encodes CASSLVGGHRQPQHF. The gene calls are TRBV5-1 and TRBJ1-5; tentative D call: TRBD1 (6 bases). Germline CDR1 is SGHRS and CDR2 is YFSETQ. V was cut by 0 bases and J by 7 bases, with 14 bases left in between. The CDR3 has 15 residues.

V usage is TRBV5-1 and J usage is TRBJ1-1; TRBD1 agrees at 10 bases. This CDR3 has 14 residues. The germline CDR1 and CDR2 sequences are SGHRS and YFSETQ. With V trimmed by 4 bases and J by 5 bases, 5 bases remained unmatched. The CDR3 spells CASSNGQGETEAFF. The CDR3 region has the DNA TGCGCCAGCAGCAACGGACAGGGGGAGACTGAAGCTTTCTTT.

J is TRBJ2-5 and V is TRBV18; no firm D call. Trimming removed 0 bases at V and 0 bases at J, with 2 bases between. The CDR3 length is 13 residues. Germline V lookup: CDR1 KGHSH, CDR2 LQKENI. CDR3 region: CASSPPDQETQYF. CDR3 bases: TGTGCCAGCTCACCACCGGACCAAGAGACCCAGTACTTC.

This rearrangement joins TRBV5-1 to TRBJ1-2, with 10 bases aligning to TRBD1. CDR3 length equals 16 residues. CDR1 and CDR2 (germline): SGHRS, YFSETQ. V shed 3 bases and J 6 bases; nucleotides not matched to a gene: 11. The CDR3 coding sequence is TGCGCCAGCAGCTCTTTTTCTGGGACAGGGGAGAATGGCTACACCTTC. Translating it yields CASSSFSGTGENGYTF.

The CDR3 sequence is CASSPDRSNQPQHF. The CDR3 DNA sequence: TGTGCCAGCAGCCCCGACAGGAGCAATCAGCCCCAGCATTTT. This chain connects TRBV6-6 to TRBJ1-5; possible D gene TRBD1, 6 bases. This CDR3 has 14 amino acids. Between the trimmed V and J ends, which lost 6 bases and 1 base, there was a span of 10 bases. CDR1 and CDR2 from the germline V gene are MNHNY and SVGAGI (reference sequence).